Each of the 28 T cell receptor beta chains below was sequenced from the same sample in a study of T cell responses to AZD1222 COVID-19 vaccine. Profiling relied on immunoSEQ multiplex PCR, and the TCRdb table lists in-frame clones only, not all of them. Of 200,000 or so clones in the sample, roughly 88% were seen once. The sample was peripheral blood, taken on day 0 of AZD1222 vaccination. The receptors come from an adult in good health.

The chain carries TRBV18 and TRBJ2-1; D gene uncertain. Germline CDR1 KGHSH, CDR2 LQKENI. The CDR3 extends over 13 amino acids. V was trimmed by 2 bases and J by 8 bases, leaving 10 bases between them. CDR3 sequence (DNA): TGTGCCAGCTCACCAAGGCCCGCCGATGAGCAGTTCTTC. It specifies CASSPRPADEQFF.

This sequence joins TRBV10-3 and TRBJ1-5, with 10 nucleotides matching TRBD1. The V gene end was trimmed by 6 bases and the J gene end by 2 bases; junction bases not matched to a gene: 7. CDR1 and CDR2 (germline): ENHRY, SYGVKD. The CDR3 loop spans 16 amino acids. The CDR3 reads CAISPDRGIGNQPQHF. DNA of the CDR3: TGTGCCATCAGCCCGGACAGGGGGATTGGCAATCAGCCCCAGCATTTT.

The rearrangement joins TRBV5-6 to TRBJ2-7, with D perhaps matching TRBD2 (6 bases). This CDR3 spans 13 amino acids. CDR1 SGHDT and CDR2 YYEEEE come from the germline V gene. V lost 4 bases and J lost 7, with 15 bases in between. In DNA, the CDR3 is TGTGCCAGCAGCCTCTTCGGGGCGGGGGAGCAGTACTTC. Protein: CASSLFGAGEQYF.

This clone was seen more than once but under ten times. The V call is TRBV6-5, the J call TRBJ1-5; D is perhaps TRBD1 (5 bases). This CDR3 contains 14 residues. V was cut by 6 bases and J by 0 bases, with 9 bases left in between. Germline V lookup: CDR1 MNHEY, CDR2 SVGAGI. The CDR3 is CASREGLSNQPQHF. DNA of the CDR3: TGTGCCAGCAGGGAGGGGCTTAGCAATCAGCCCCAGCATTTT.

The CDR3 here is CASSRGTENSPLHF. The CDR3 DNA follows: TGTGCCAGCAGCCGCGGGACAGAGAATTCACCCCTCCACTTT. This sequence joins TRBV7-9 and TRBJ1-6; 7 bases are shared with TRBD1. CDR1 is SEHNR, CDR2 FQNEAQ, per germline (reference sequence). V dropped 5 bases and J dropped 7; count of bases not matched to a gene: 5. The CDR3 is 14 amino acids.

The chain recombines TRBV30 with TRBJ2-4; TRBD2 aligns across 8 bases. CDR1 and CDR2 (germline): GTSNPN, SVGIG (reference sequence). With 1 base clipped from V and 7 bases from J, the junction kept 6 bases outside the gene matches. This CDR3 is built from 14 residues. This CDR3 is CAWSELRGGNIQYF. CDR3 coding DNA: TGTGCCTGGAGTGAATTACGGGGGGGGAACATTCAGTACTTC. Supplemented by reference TRBV30 and TRBJ2-4, the full variable domain reads SQTIHQWPATLVQPVGSPLSLECTVEGTSNPNLYWYRQAAGRGLQLLFYSVGIGQISSEVPQNLSASRPQDRQFILSSKKLLLSDSGFYLCAWSELRGGNIQYFGAGTRLSVL.

V and J are TRBV27 and TRBJ1-1; 9 bases align to TRBD1. The CDR3 is 15 residues long. V gave up 5 bases and J gave up 5 bases; unmatched junction bases: 9. The germline V gene encodes CDR1 MNHEY and CDR2 SMNVEV (reference sequence). CDR3 sequence (DNA): TGTGCCAGCAGTACCCTAGGACAGGGGTGGACTGAAGCTTTCTTT. It is translated as CASSTLGQGWTEAFF.

This chain uses TRBV12-3 or TRBV12-4 with TRBJ2-3, with a weak D call TRBD2 (6 bases). The CDR3 runs to 13 residues. V was trimmed by 3 bases and J by 4 bases, leaving 8 bases between them. The CDR3 DNA follows: TGTGCCAGCAGTTTGGGGGGTCCAGATACGCAGTATTTT. Protein sequence: CASSLGGPDTQYF.

This sequence joins TRBV19 and TRBJ2-7; a weak D match, TRBD2 (5 bases). Germline V lookup: CDR1 LNHDA, CDR2 SQIVND (reference sequence). The CDR3 has 13 amino acids. Trimming took 3 bases from V and 2 from J, leaving 8 bases between them. This CDR3 is CASSIGNAYEQYF. CDR3 in DNA: TGTGCCAGTAGTATCGGGAATGCCTACGAGCAGTACTTC.

The chain has TRBV20-1 and TRBJ1-2; D not certain. V lost 4 bases and J 5 bases, leaving 17 bases between the germline ends. The CDR3 covers 14 residues. Germline CDR1 reads DFQATT; CDR2 reads SNEGSKA (reference sequence). CDR3 region: CSATDGRRVYGYTF. The CDR3 DNA reads TGCAGTGCTACTGACGGGAGAAGGGTATATGGCTACACCTTC.

The rearrangement links TRBV24-1 to TRBJ2-1, with D perhaps matching TRBD1 (5 bases). The CDR3 length is 15 residues. Deletions cut 2 bases from V and 4 bases from J, with 11 bases between. Germline lookup yields CDR1 KGHDR and CDR2 SFDVKD. CDR3 DNA sequence: TGTGCCACCAGTGATTCCGGACACGGATACAATGAGCAGTTCTTC. Protein product: CATSDSGHGYNEQFF.

The rearrangement uses TRBV9 and TRBJ2-7; possibly TRBD2 for D (6 bases). The germline CDR1 and CDR2 sequences are SGDLS and YYNGEE. V was shortened by 0 bases and J by 4 bases, with 11 bases between the two germline ends. The CDR3 spans 14 residues. The CDR3: CASSVGGDRYEQYF. CDR3 bases: TGTGCCAGCAGCGTAGGGGGGGATCGGTACGAGCAGTACTTC.

The V call is TRBV7-8, the J call TRBJ2-7; 9 bases match TRBD2. CDR1 is SGHVS and CDR2 is FQNEAQ in the germline V gene. V lost 5 bases and J lost 2; bases outside the gene matches: 13. The CDR3 loop spans 17 amino acids. The CDR3 DNA is TGTGCCAGCAGCCCCAGAGGGCTAGCGGGGTTCGCCTACGAGCAGTACTTC. This codes for CASSPRGLAGFAYEQYF.

This chain links TRBV21-1 with TRBJ1-5; the tabulated D call, TRBD1, remains unverified against the DNA. TRBV21-1 is a pseudogene segment. The CDR3 length is 15 residues. The CDR3 protein is CASTLQGASNQPQHF. The DNA for the CDR3 is TGTGCCAGCACCTTACAGGGGGCAAGCAATCAGCCCCAGCATTTT.

The chain has TRBV27 and TRBJ1-2; D possibly corresponds to TRBD1 (6 bases). The germline V gene encodes CDR1 MNHEY and CDR2 SMNVEV (reference sequence). The V and J ends lost 3 bases and 8 bases respectively, with 10 bases between them. This CDR3 contains 12 residues. CDR3 region: CASSLKGEGYTF. The CDR3 region has the DNA TGTGCCAGCAGTTTGAAGGGGGAAGGCTACACCTTC.

The chain employs TRBV7-9 and TRBJ1-4, with D perhaps TRBD1 (6 bases). The CDR3 covers 14 residues. Looked up from germline, CDR1 is SEHNR and CDR2 is FQNEAQ (reference sequence). V lost 5 bases and J lost 4, with 11 bases in between. CDR3: CASSLDRNNEKLFF. As DNA, the CDR3 is TGTGCCAGCAGCCTGGACAGAAATAATGAAAAACTGTTTTTT.

The V call is TRBV7-2, the J call TRBJ2-7; 12 bases map to TRBD2. The CDR3 is made up of 16 amino acids. Trimming cost V 5 bases and J 1 base; bases outside gene matches: 6. Germline V gene lookup returns CDR1 SGHTA and CDR2 FQGNSA. Here the CDR3 DNA reads TGTGCCAGCAGCCTACGGACTAGCGGGGTGTCCTACGAGCAGTACTTC. Translating gives CASSLRTSGVSYEQYF.

Concerning this clone: The identical CDR3 is also encoded by other nucleotide sequences in the sample. V and J are TRBV7-2 and TRBJ2-7; D gene ambiguous. Deletions cut 5 bases from V and 0 bases from J, with 11 bases between. The CDR3 covers 14 residues. Germline V gene sequence: CDR1 SGHTA, CDR2 FQGNSA. The CDR3 spells CASSGPPSSYEQYF. In nucleotides, the CDR3 is TGTGCCAGCAGCGGGCCACCGAGCTCCTACGAGCAGTACTTC.

The gene calls are TRBV29-1 and TRBJ1-2; perhaps TRBD1 as D (6 bases). The germline V gene has CDR1 SQVTM and CDR2 ANQGSEA. V gave up 0 bases and J gave up 7 bases, with 9 bases separating them. The CDR3 contains 12 residues. The CDR3 nucleotides read TGCAGCGTTGAAGAGGGGGCGCGTGGCTACACCTTC. Encoded protein: CSVEEGARGYTF.

V and J are TRBV15 and TRBJ2-2; D gene ambiguous. Germline loops: CDR1 LNHNV, CDR2 YYDKDF (reference sequence). V lost 8 bases, J lost 6 bases, and 13 bases lay in between. This CDR3 region has 13 residues. In DNA form, the CDR3 reads TGTGCCACCTCCCTAACGGGCCCCGGGGAGCTGTTTTTT. Translation: CATSLTGPGELFF.

The chain links TRBV5-6 to TRBJ1-5, with D unresolved. This CDR3 is built from 15 residues. Germline values: CDR1 SGHDT, CDR2 YYEEEE. Trimming stripped 5 bases from V and 4 bases from J, with 16 bases between. The CDR3 protein is CASSRAALGNQPQHF. CDR3 nucleotides: TGTGCCAGCAGTCGGGCAGCCTTGGGTAATCAGCCCCAGCATTTT.

V is TRBV5-4 and J is TRBJ1-5, with TRBD1 matching 9 bases. The CDR3 runs to 15 residues. Per the germline V gene, CDR1 is SGHNT and CDR2 is YYREEE (reference sequence). The V segment lost 4 bases and the J segment 7 bases; nucleotides outside the gene matches: 9. The CDR3 region has the DNA TGTGCCAGCAGCCCAGACGGGACAGGGAGCCAGCCCCAGCATTTT. Encoded protein: CASSPDGTGSQPQHF.

The chain uses TRBV7-8 and TRBJ1-2; D may be TRBD1 (5 bases). CDR3 length equals 15 residues. Germline lookup yields CDR1 SGHVS and CDR2 FQNEAQ. V was shortened by 2 bases and J by 2 bases, with 12 bases between the two germline ends. CDR3 sequence: CASSLIRQGNYGYTF. As DNA, the CDR3 is TGTGCCAGCAGCTTAATAAGGCAGGGAAACTATGGCTACACCTTC.

The chain has TRBV28 and TRBJ2-2; 8 bases are shared with TRBD2. With V trimmed by 5 bases and J by 5 bases, 10 bases remained unmatched. This CDR3 is built from 16 residues. Germline CDR1 reads MDHEN; CDR2 reads SYDVKM. CDR3 in amino acids: CASSPPTGGRTGELFF. The CDR3 DNA reads TGTGCCAGCAGTCCCCCAACGGGGGGGCGGACCGGGGAGCTGTTTTTT.

V gene TRBV3-1 (or the pseudogene TRBV3-2) combines with J gene TRBJ2-5, with 10 nucleotides matching TRBD2. The CDR3 covers 18 residues. Per the germline V gene, CDR1 is LGHDT and CDR2 is YNNKEL (reference sequence). V lost 1 base to trimming and J lost 5 bases; unmatched junction nucleotides: 13. Written as DNA, the CDR3 is TGTGCCAGCAGCCAAGGAGGCGGAGCGGGGGGGCCCTTGGAGACCCAGTACTTC. It codes for CASSQGGGAGGPLETQYF.

This chain joins TRBV27 and TRBJ2-1; 10 nucleotides align to TRBD1. J was trimmed by 4 bases and V by 6 bases; bases with no gene match: 3. CDR1 is MNHEY, CDR2 SMNVEV, per germline (reference sequence). This CDR3 contains 14 residues. CDR3 DNA sequence: TGTGCCAGCAGGGACAGGGGGGCATACAATGAGCAGTTCTTC. This encodes CASRDRGAYNEQFF.

The chain joins TRBV18 to TRBJ2-1; D is perhaps TRBD1 or TRBD2 (5 bases each). V lost 4 bases to trimming and J lost 5 bases, with 21 bases between them. This CDR3 is 17 amino acids long. Germline V gives CDR1 KGHSH, CDR2 LQKENI. The CDR3 loop is CASSRIIPGSPNNEQFF. The CDR3 DNA sequence: TGTGCCAGCTCACGGATAATTCCAGGGAGCCCAAACAATGAGCAGTTCTTC.

The genes are TRBV7-2 and TRBJ2-7; TRBD2 aligns across 8 bases. V lost 8 bases, J lost 4 bases, and 7 bases stayed unmatched. The CDR3 covers 13 residues. Looked up from germline, CDR1 is SGHTA and CDR2 is FQGNSA. The CDR3 sequence is CASGPGGGYEQYF. CDR3 bases: TGTGCCAGCGGACCCGGGGGGGGTTACGAGCAGTACTTC.